Listed below are T cell receptor beta chains from one sample, sequenced in a study of blood T cell repertoires in COVID-19. The repertoire was sequenced with immunoSEQ multiplex PCR; TCRdb's copy has only in-frame clones and lacks some. The repertoire includes roughly 150,000 clones, 85% to 90% of them detected once, and 10% sits in the top ten. Specimen: peripheral blood. The receptors originated from an older woman with COVID-19, enrolled during active disease. CDR3s include the opening cysteine and the closing phenylalanine or tryptophan. Fields, in order: J gene, D gene, clone size, V gene, CDR3 protein, CDR3 DNA. D genes are given only for firm matches. Expanded clones get a size class; other rows say once, few or many, or leave the size out.

J: TRBJ2-5; D: TRBD2; size: once; V: TRBV2; CDR3: CASQEVAGYQETQYF; DNA: TGTGCCAGCCAGGAAGTAGCGGGGTACCAAGAGACCCAGTACTTC
J: TRBJ1-4; D: TRBD1; size: NA; V: TRBV4-1; CDR3: CASSQESGNRGREKLFF; DNA: TGCGCCAGCAGCCAAGAATCCGGGAACAGGGGTAGAGAAAAACTGTTTTTT
J: TRBJ2-1; D: TRBD2; size: NA; V: TRBV5-4; CDR3: CASSPTGGQYNEQFF; DNA: TGTGCCAGCAGCCCAACGGGGGGGCAGTACAATGAGCAGTTCTTC
J: TRBJ2-2; D: TRBD1; size: once; V: TRBV18; CDR3: CASSSGQVNTGELFF; DNA: TGTGCCAGCTCCTCCGGACAGGTGAACACCGGGGAGCTGTTTTTT
J: TRBJ2-7; D: TRBD1; size: once; V: TRBV5-5; CDR3: CASSHPTGGDYEQYF; DNA: TGTGCCAGCAGCCACCCGACAGGGGGCGATTACGAGCAGTACTTC
J: TRBJ2-3; D: TRBD2; size: NA; V: TRBV5-1; CDR3: CASSLGLAGAASTDTQYF; DNA: TGCGCCAGCAGCTTGGGCCTAGCGGGGGCCGCTAGCACAGATACGCAGTATTTT
J: TRBJ1-1; D: NA; size: NA; V: TRBV7-9; CDR3: CASSPPGTNTEAFF; DNA: TGTGCCAGCAGCCCACCGGGAACGAACACTGAAGCTTTCTTT
J: TRBJ1-3; D: TRBD1; size: NA; V: TRBV5-4; CDR3: CASSSSLTGVGNTIYF; DNA: TGTGCCAGCAGCTCTTCCCTGACAGGGGTTGGAAACACCATATATTTT
J: TRBJ1-2; D: TRBD1; size: NA; V: TRBV9; CDR3: CASSVAPGQGIILGGYTF; DNA: TGTGCCAGCAGCGTAGCTCCAGGACAGGGTATTATCCTGGGTGGCTACACCTTC
J: TRBJ2-5; D: NA; size: NA; V: TRBV18; CDR3: CASSPYAGETQYF; DNA: TGTGCCAGCTCACCATACGCAGGAGAGACCCAGTACTTC
J: TRBJ1-6; D: TRBD1; size: NA; V: TRBV28; CDR3: CASSLGGRTGGSPLHF; DNA: TGTGCCAGCAGTTTAGGAGGGAGGACAGGGGGCTCACCCCTCCACTTT
J: TRBJ2-1; D: NA; size: NA; V: TRBV2; CDR3: CASNWAEDNEQFF; DNA: TGTGCCAGCAATTGGGCAGAAGACAATGAGCAGTTCTTC
J: TRBJ2-1; D: NA; size: NA; V: TRBV13; CDR3: CASSSVSPSPGNEQFF; DNA: TGTGCCAGCAGCTCAGTGTCCCCTAGCCCAGGTAATGAGCAGTTCTTC
J: TRBJ1-4; D: TRBD1; size: NA; V: TRBV7-8; CDR3: CASSLGTGFGEKLFF; DNA: TGTGCCAGCAGCTTGGGGACAGGGTTTGGTGAAAAACTGTTTTTT
J: TRBJ1-4; D: NA; size: NA; V: TRBV7-9; CDR3: CASRETGVEKLFF; DNA: TGTGCCAGCAGAGAGACAGGAGTCGAAAAACTGTTTTTT
J: TRBJ2-6; D: NA; size: NA; V: TRBV6-1; CDR3: CASSEALYSGANVLTF; DNA: TGTGCCAGCAGTGAAGCCCTGTACTCTGGGGCCAACGTCCTGACTTTC
J: TRBJ2-3; D: TRBD2; size: once; V: TRBV11-2; CDR3: CASSVGTSADTQYF; DNA: TGTGCCAGCAGCGTCGGGACTAGCGCGGATACGCAGTATTTT
J: TRBJ2-1; D: TRBD1; size: NA; V: TRBV19; CDR3: CASSVSRGSNEQFF; DNA: TGTGCCAGTAGTGTTTCCAGGGGGTCGAATGAGCAGTTCTTC
J: TRBJ2-7; D: TRBD1; size: once; V: TRBV18; CDR3: CASSSGQGSGNYEQYF; DNA: TGTGCCAGCTCCTCGGGACAGGGGTCGGGGAACTACGAGCAGTACTTC
J: TRBJ1-5; D: NA; size: NA; V: TRBV5-1; CDR3: CASSLAGIDQPQHF; DNA: TGCGCCAGCAGCTTGGCGGGGATCGATCAGCCCCAGCATTTT
J: TRBJ2-3; D: NA; size: NA; V: TRBV24-1; CDR3: CATQVGGGVADTQYF; DNA: TGTGCCACCCAAGTCGGGGGTGGAGTTGCAGATACGCAGTATTTT
J: TRBJ1-3; D: NA; size: NA; V: TRBV9; CDR3: CASSTRRGSGNTIYF; DNA: TGTGCCAGCAGCACCCGACGGGGGTCTGGAAACACCATATATTTT
J: TRBJ1-5; D: NA; size: few; V: TRBV30; CDR3: CAWSVAGPGGDQPQHF; DNA: TGTGCCTGGAGTGTAGCCGGCCCCGGGGGGGATCAGCCCCAGCATTTT
J: TRBJ2-3; D: TRBD1; size: once; V: TRBV5-1; CDR3: CASSSYRGVGDTQYF; DNA: TGCGCCAGCAGCTCATACAGGGGCGTGGGGGATACGCAGTATTTT
J: TRBJ2-6; D: NA; size: few; V: TRBV30; CDR3: CAWRGDSSGANVLTF; DNA: TGTGCCTGGAGAGGCGACAGCTCTGGGGCCAACGTCCTGACTTTC
J: TRBJ1-1; D: TRBD1; size: NA; V: TRBV14; CDR3: CASSQLQGNEAFF; DNA: TGTGCCAGCAGCCAATTACAGGGGAATGAAGCTTTCTTT
J: TRBJ1-1; D: TRBD1; size: NA; V: TRBV5-1; CDR3: CASSRTGEGGTEAFF; DNA: TGCGCCAGCAGCAGAACAGGGGAAGGGGGGACTGAAGCTTTCTTT
J: TRBJ1-1; D: NA; size: NA; V: TRBV6-2/TRBV6-3; CDR3: CASSYSRQGRNTEAFF; DNA: TGTGCCAGCAGTTACTCTCGGCAGGGGAGGAACACTGAAGCTTTCTTT
J: TRBJ2-7; D: NA; size: NA; V: TRBV7-2; CDR3: CASSLSQPSYEQYF; DNA: TGTGCCAGCAGCTTATCACAACCCTCCTACGAGCAGTACTTC
J: TRBJ2-4; D: TRBD1; size: NA; V: TRBV5-1; CDR3: CASSPGQGRDIQYF; DNA: TGCGCCAGCAGCCCCGGACAGGGTAGGGACATTCAGTACTTC
J: TRBJ1-1; D: NA; size: NA; V: TRBV3-1/TRBV3-2; CDR3: CASSRSVSEAFF; DNA: TGTGCCAGCAGCCGTTCGGTCTCTGAAGCTTTCTTT
J: TRBJ1-5; D: NA; size: NA; V: TRBV5-1; CDR3: CASSPTAIVQGSNQPQHF; DNA: TGCGCCAGCAGCCCTACGGCAATTGTACAGGGAAGCAATCAGCCCCAGCATTTT
J: TRBJ2-7; D: TRBD1; size: once; V: TRBV7-9; CDR3: CASSRDRAYEQYF; DNA: TGTGCCAGCAGCCGCGACAGGGCCTACGAGCAGTACTTC
J: TRBJ1-3; D: NA; size: few; V: TRBV29-1; CDR3: CSVVTQGNTIYF; DNA: TGCAGCGTTGTCACACAAGGAAACACCATATATTTT
J: TRBJ2-5; D: TRBD2; size: NA; V: TRBV7-6; CDR3: CASSWTSGTQETQYF; DNA: TGTGCCAGCAGCTGGACTAGCGGGACCCAAGAGACCCAGTACTTC
J: TRBJ2-5; D: NA; size: NA; V: TRBV11-1; CDR3: CASSLGGPSVETQYF; DNA: TGTGCCAGCAGCTTAGGAGGCCCGAGTGTAGAGACCCAGTACTTC
J: TRBJ2-1; D: TRBD2; size: NA; V: TRBV7-2; CDR3: CASSFGLATYNEQFF; DNA: TGTGCCAGCAGCTTTGGACTAGCGACTTACAATGAGCAGTTCTTC
J: TRBJ2-2; D: NA; size: NA; V: TRBV5-1; CDR3: CASSSTSNTGELFF; DNA: TGCGCCAGCAGCTCCACATCGAACACCGGGGAGCTGTTTTTT
J: TRBJ2-1; D: TRBD1; size: NA; V: TRBV4-1; CDR3: CASSQEEGGQGWGNEQFF; DNA: TGCGCCAGCAGCCAAGAAGAGGGCGGACAGGGCTGGGGCAATGAGCAGTTCTTC
J: TRBJ1-4; D: TRBD1; size: NA; V: TRBV10-2; CDR3: CASSESGTGGFLYEKLFF; DNA: TGCGCCAGCAGTGAGTCCGGGACAGGGGGCTTCTTGTATGAAAAACTGTTTTTT
J: TRBJ2-1; D: NA; size: few; V: TRBV7-9; CDR3: CASSSFRGRNEQFF; DNA: TGTGCCAGCAGCTCCTTCAGGGGACGGAATGAGCAGTTCTTC
J: TRBJ2-4; D: NA; size: once; V: TRBV6-4; CDR3: CASSDSRLLLAKNIQYF; DNA: TGTGCCAGCAGTGACTCGAGGTTACTTTTAGCCAAAAACATTCAGTACTTC
J: TRBJ1-5; D: NA; size: NA; V: TRBV6-5; CDR3: CASQRPDQPQHF; DNA: TGTGCCAGTCAGAGGCCCGATCAGCCCCAGCATTTT
J: TRBJ2-2; D: TRBD1; size: once; V: TRBV10-3; CDR3: CAIRGQEIPGELFF; DNA: TGTGCCATCCGCGGACAGGAGATCCCCGGGGAGCTGTTTTTT
J: TRBJ1-1; D: TRBD1; size: NA; V: TRBV6-2/TRBV6-3; CDR3: CASSRQGEVTEAFF; DNA: TGTGCCAGCAGTAGACAGGGGGAAGTCACTGAAGCTTTCTTT
J: TRBJ2-4; D: NA; size: NA; V: TRBV4-2; CDR3: CASSQDARTAGAKNIQYF; DNA: TGTGCCAGCAGCCAAGATGCCCGGACAGCTGGAGCCAAAAACATTCAGTACTTC
J: TRBJ2-5; D: TRBD1; size: NA; V: TRBV19; CDR3: CASSMTRDRVETQYF; DNA: TGTGCCAGTAGTATGACCCGGGACAGGGTCGAGACCCAGTACTTC
J: TRBJ2-4; D: NA; size: NA; V: TRBV28; CDR3: CASSVGPLDIQYF; DNA: TGTGCCAGCAGCGTGGGGCCCCTCGACATTCAGTACTTC
J: TRBJ1-1; D: NA; size: NA; V: TRBV27; CDR3: CASSSHAILGTEAFF; DNA: TGTGCCAGCAGTTCTCACGCCATCCTCGGCACTGAAGCTTTCTTT
J: TRBJ2-7; D: NA; size: NA; V: TRBV12-5; CDR3: CASGLQKFTYEQYF; DNA: TGTGCTAGTGGTTTGCAGAAATTTACCTACGAGCAGTACTTC
J: TRBJ1-6; D: NA; size: NA; V: TRBV4-2; CDR3: CASSQHRSSYNSPLHF; DNA: TGTGCCAGCAGCCAACACAGGAGCTCCTATAATTCACCCCTCCACTTT
J: TRBJ1-2; D: NA; size: once; V: TRBV30; CDR3: CASARDYGYTF; DNA: TGTGCCAGCGCCAGGGACTATGGCTACACCTTC
J: TRBJ2-5; D: NA; size: once; V: TRBV27; CDR3: CASSLVSVSGMVETQYF; DNA: TGTGCCAGCAGTTTAGTCTCAGTGTCAGGGATGGTAGAGACCCAGTACTTC
J: TRBJ2-7; D: NA; size: NA; V: TRBV7-9; CDR3: CASSKGHYEQYF; DNA: TGTGCCAGCAGCAAGGGACATTACGAGCAGTACTTC
J: TRBJ2-7; D: TRBD2; size: NA; V: TRBV3-1/TRBV3-2; CDR3: CASSQGLAGVSYEQYF; DNA: TGTGCCAGCAGCCAAGGCCTAGCGGGGGTTTCCTACGAGCAGTACTTC